The entry below gives a single T cell receptor beta chain sequence along with its context. Data came from immunoSEQ multiplex PCR; TCRdb stores just in-frame clones and leaves some out. The sample carries 150,000 to 200,000 clones, around nine tenths recorded once. This entry comes from a study of blood T cell repertoires in COVID-19. Study-wide context: The samples span acute and convalescent COVID-19 from the United States, Italy and Spain. In each case, the material was cDNA or gDNA derived from T cells, B-cell-depleted T cells, or PBMCs.

Germline assignment: CDR1 SGHTA and CDR2 FQGTGA. The V segment lost 5 bases and the J segment 6 bases; nucleotides outside the gene matches: 11. The CDR3 runs to 16 residues. What was sequenced was peripheral blood. This chain links TRBV7-3 with TRBJ2-1, with 9 bases matching TRBD2. This receptor was taken from a woman under 30 who had recovered from COVID-19. The CDR3 loop is CASSQLAGARINEQFF. The DNA of the CDR3 is TGTGCCAGCAGCCAATTAGCGGGGGCCCGAATCAATGAGCAGTTCTTC.